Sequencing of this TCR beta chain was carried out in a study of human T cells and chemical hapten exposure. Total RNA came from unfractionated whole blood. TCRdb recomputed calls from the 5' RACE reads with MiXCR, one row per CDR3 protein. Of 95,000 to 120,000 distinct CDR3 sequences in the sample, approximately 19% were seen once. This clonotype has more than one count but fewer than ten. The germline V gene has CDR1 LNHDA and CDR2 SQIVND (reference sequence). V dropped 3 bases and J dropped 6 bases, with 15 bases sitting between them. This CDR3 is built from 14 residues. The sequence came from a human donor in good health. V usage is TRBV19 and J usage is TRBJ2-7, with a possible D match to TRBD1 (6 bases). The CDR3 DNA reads TGTGCCAGTAGTATTGGGACATACCCCGGCGAGCAGTACTTC. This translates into CASSIGTYPGEQYF.